This T cell receptor (beta chain) stems from a study of T cells in Graves' hyperthyroidism and ophthalmopathy. V lost 3 bases and J lost 4; bases outside the gene matches: 6. The length of the CDR3 is 15 residues. Looked up from germline, CDR1 is SGHDN and CDR2 is FVKESK. In its sample, this clonotype was seen many times. Using RNA transcripts as the source, TCR beta CDR3 regions were amplified. The HTBI primer set served for first-round RT-PCR of the TCR CDR3. From the multiplex PCR reads, TCRdb called clonotypes with MiXCR, one entry per CDR3 protein. Seen here are roughly 570,000 distinct CDR3 sequences, more than 45% observed once, and the top ten hold around 20%.

The sequence was obtained from an adult woman with Graves' disease, either hyperthyroidism or ophthalmopathy (not recorded which). V usage is TRBV14 and J usage is TRBJ1-3, with 7 bases fitting TRBD1. The sample consisted of peripheral blood or thyroid tissue (not recorded which). The CDR3 DNA is TGTGCCAGCAGCCACCAGACAGGGCCCGGAAACACCATATATTTT. Translated: CASSHQTGPGNTIYF.